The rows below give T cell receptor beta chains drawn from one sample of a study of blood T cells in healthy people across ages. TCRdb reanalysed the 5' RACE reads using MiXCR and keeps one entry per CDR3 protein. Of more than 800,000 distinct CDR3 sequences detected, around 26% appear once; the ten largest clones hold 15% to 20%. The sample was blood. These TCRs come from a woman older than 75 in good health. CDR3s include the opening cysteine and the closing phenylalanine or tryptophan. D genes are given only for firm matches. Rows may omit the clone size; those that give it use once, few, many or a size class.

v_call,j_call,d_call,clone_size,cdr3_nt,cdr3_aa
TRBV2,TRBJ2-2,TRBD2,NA,TGTGCCAGCAGTCGACGACTAGCGGGGGGCGCGGTAAACACCGGGGAGCGGTTTTTT,CASSRRLAGGAVNTGERFF
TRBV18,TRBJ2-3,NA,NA,TGTGCCGGCTCACGAACTCCACCAGGTTCAGATACGCAGTATTTT,CAGSRTPPGSDTQYF
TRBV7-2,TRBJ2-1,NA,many,TGTGCCAGCAGCAAAGAGGTCGTCAGAGGGCAGTTCTTC,CASSKEVVRGQFF
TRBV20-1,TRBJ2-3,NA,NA,TGCAGTGCTAGAGGGGTTGGCGGGGAAACAGATACGCAGTATTTT,CSARGVGGETDTQYF
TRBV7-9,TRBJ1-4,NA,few,TGTGCCAGCTCCCAGGCTACAACTAATGAAAAACTGTTTTTT,CASSQATTNEKLFF
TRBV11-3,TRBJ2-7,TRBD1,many,TGTGCCAGCAGCTCAGACCTACAGGGGGCCTACGAGCAGTACTTC,CASSSDLQGAYEQYF
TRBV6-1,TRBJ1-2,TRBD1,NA,TGTGCCAGCGGACAGGGATCCCCTTATGGCTACACCTTC,CASGQGSPYGYTF
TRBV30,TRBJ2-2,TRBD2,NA,TGTGCCTGGAGTAAACTAGCGGTCGCCGGGGAGCTGTTTTTT,CAWSKLAVAGELFF
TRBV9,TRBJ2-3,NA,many,TGTGCCAGCAGCTCACTGACAGGCTCCAGCACAGATACGCAGTATTTT,CASSSLTGSSTDTQYF
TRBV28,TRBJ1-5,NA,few,TGTGCCAGCAGTTTGGGTGTTAGGGAAGATCAGCCCCAGCATTTT,CASSLGVREDQPQHF
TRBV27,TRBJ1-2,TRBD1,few,TGTGCCAGCAGGAACAGGGGGGAGGGGGGCTACACCTTC,CASRNRGEGGYTF
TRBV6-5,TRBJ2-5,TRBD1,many,TGTGCCAGCAGAGACAGGGGCCGGCAAGAGACCCAGTACTTC,CASRDRGRQETQYF
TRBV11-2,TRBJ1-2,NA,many,TGTGCCAGCAGCTTACTCACGAACTATGGCTACACCTTC,CASSLLTNYGYTF
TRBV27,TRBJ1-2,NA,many,TGTGCCAGCAGTTTGCAATCTGACTTTAACTATGGCTACACCTTC,CASSLQSDFNYGYTF
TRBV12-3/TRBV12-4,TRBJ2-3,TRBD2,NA,TGTGCCAGCAGTCAATACAGGACTAGCGCAGATATGGAGTATTTT,CASSQYRTSADMEYF
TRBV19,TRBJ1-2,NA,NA,TGTGCCAGTAGCCTTGACATTTCCCACTATGGCTGCACCTTC,CASSLDISHYGCTF
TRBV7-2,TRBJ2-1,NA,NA,TGTGCCAGCAGCCCCGGGCTCGGAGAGACCCAGTTCTTC,CASSPGLGETQFF
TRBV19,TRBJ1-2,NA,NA,TGTGCCAGTGCCCCCGGGCCAACTAACTATGGCTACATCTTC,CASAPGPTNYGYIF
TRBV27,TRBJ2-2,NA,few,TGTGCCAGCACCCGGGCCGCAGGACTACCCGGGGAGCTGTTTTTT,CASTRAAGLPGELFF
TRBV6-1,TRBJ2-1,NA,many,TGTGCCAGCGTCGTCGGGCAGGGGTTATTTCGGTCCTACAATGAGCAGTTCTTC,CASVVGQGLFRSYNEQFF
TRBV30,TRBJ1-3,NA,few,TGTGCCTGGAGTGTATCGGAGGGTAACACCATATATTTT,CAWSVSEGNTIYF
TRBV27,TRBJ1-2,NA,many,TGTGCCAGCTCCCGGACGTCTAACTATGGCTACACCTTC,CASSRTSNYGYTF
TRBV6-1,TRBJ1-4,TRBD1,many,TGTGCCAGCAGTGAAGGGGACAGGGGGGGAGAAAAACTGTTTTTT,CASSEGDRGGEKLFF
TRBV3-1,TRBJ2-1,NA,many,TGTGCCAGCAGCCAAGCGAAGTGGGAGCAGTTCTTC,CASSQAKWEQFF
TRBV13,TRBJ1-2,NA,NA,TGTGCCAGCAGCTCGAGCGGGACTTTCAACTATGGCTACACCTTC,CASSSSGTFNYGYTF
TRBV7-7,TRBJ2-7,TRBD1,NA,TGTGCTAGAAGCCCCGCCGGGACAGGGGAGGACGAGCAGTACTTC,CARSPAGTGEDEQYF
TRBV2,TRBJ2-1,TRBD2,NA,TGTGCCAGTAGTATGGCTAGCGGGGCCTACAATGAGCAGTTCTTC,CASSMASGAYNEQFF
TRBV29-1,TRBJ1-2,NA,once,TGCAGCGTTAGCCAGCTTAACTATGGCTACACCTTC,CSVSQLNYGYTF
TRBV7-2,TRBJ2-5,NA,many,TGTGCCAGCAGCCACCTTGGGGAGGAGACCCAGTACTTC,CASSHLGEETQYF